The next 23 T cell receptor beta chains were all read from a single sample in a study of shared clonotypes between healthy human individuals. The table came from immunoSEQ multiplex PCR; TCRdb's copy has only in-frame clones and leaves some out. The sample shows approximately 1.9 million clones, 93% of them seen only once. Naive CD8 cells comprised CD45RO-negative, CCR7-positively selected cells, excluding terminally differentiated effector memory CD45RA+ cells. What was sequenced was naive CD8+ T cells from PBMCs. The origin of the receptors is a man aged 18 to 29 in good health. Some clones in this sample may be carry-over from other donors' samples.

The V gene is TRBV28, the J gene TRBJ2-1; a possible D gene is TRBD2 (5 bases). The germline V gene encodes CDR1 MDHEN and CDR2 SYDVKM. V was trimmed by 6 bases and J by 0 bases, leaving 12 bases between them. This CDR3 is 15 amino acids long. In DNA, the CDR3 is TGTGCCAGCAGGAGGGATGCTAGCTCCTACAATGAGCAGTTCTTC. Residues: CASRRDASSYNEQFF.

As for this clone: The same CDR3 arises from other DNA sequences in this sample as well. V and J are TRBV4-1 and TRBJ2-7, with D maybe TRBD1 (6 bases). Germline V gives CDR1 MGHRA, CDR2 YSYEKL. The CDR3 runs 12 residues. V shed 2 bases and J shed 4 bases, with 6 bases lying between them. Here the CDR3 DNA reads TGCGCCAGCAGCCAAACAGGGTACGAGCAGTACTTC. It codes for CASSQTGYEQYF.

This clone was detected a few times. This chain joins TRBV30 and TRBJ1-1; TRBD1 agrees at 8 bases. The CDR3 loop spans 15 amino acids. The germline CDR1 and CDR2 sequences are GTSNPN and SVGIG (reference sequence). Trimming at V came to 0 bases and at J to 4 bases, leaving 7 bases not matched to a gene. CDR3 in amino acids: CAWSVGPGGLTEAFF. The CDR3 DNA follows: TGTGCCTGGAGTGTTGGTCCAGGGGGCCTCACTGAAGCTTTCTTT.

The CDR3 region is CASSPAGFSTDTQYF. For the CDR3, the DNA is TGTGCCAGCAGCCCGGCTGGGTTTAGCACAGATACGCAGTATTTT. This rearrangement joins TRBV11-2 to TRBJ2-3; D unresolved. The V end was cut by 5 bases, the J end by 0 bases, with 12 bases between. Germline CDR1 is SGHAT and CDR2 is FQNNGV. This CDR3 has 15 residues.

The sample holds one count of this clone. CDR3 coding DNA: TGTGCCAGTAGCCCCGCCGGGGGGGCCAATCAGCCCCAGCATTTT. It encodes CASSPAGGANQPQHF. The chain uses TRBV19 and TRBJ1-5, with D tentatively TRBD1 (6 bases). CDR3 length: 15 amino acids. The germline V gene encodes CDR1 LNHDA and CDR2 SQIVND (reference sequence). Trimming cost V 6 bases and J 3 bases, with 15 bases left between them.

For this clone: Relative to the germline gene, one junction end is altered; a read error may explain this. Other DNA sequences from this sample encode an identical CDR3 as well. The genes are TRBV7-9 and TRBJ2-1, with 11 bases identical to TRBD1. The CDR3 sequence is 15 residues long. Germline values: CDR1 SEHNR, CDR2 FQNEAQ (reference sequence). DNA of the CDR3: TGTGCTAGCAGCGCAGGGACAGGGGGAATCCATGAGCAGTTCTTC. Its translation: CASSAGTGGIHEQFF.

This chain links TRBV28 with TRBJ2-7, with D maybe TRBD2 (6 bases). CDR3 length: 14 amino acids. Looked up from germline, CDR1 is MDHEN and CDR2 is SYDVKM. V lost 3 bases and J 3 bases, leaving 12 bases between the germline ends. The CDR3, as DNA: TGTGCCAGCAGTTTTTATCGGGAGTACTACGAGCAGTACTTC. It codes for CASSFYREYYEQYF.

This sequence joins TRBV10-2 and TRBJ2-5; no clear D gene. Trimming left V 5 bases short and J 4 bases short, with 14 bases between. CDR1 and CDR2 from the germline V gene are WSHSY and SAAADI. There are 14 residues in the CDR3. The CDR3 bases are TGCGCCAGCAGTATCAATCTTCGAATAGAGACCCAGTACTTC. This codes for CASSINLRIETQYF.

CDR3 DNA: TGTGCCAGCAGCTTGTGGGGGAGGGAGACCCAGTACTTC. Its protein product is CASSLWGRETQYF. The V and J genes are TRBV28 and TRBJ2-5, with D possibly being TRBD2 (6 bases). Germline V gene data show CDR1 as MDHEN and CDR2 as SYDVKM. The CDR3 totals 13 residues. V dropped 6 bases and J dropped 5 bases, with 13 bases sitting between them.

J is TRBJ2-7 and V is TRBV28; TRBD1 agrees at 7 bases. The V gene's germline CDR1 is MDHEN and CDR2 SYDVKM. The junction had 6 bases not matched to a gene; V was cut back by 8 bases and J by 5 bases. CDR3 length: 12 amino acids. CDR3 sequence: CASLQGSHEQYF. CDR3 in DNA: TGTGCCAGCCTACAGGGGAGCCACGAGCAGTACTTC.

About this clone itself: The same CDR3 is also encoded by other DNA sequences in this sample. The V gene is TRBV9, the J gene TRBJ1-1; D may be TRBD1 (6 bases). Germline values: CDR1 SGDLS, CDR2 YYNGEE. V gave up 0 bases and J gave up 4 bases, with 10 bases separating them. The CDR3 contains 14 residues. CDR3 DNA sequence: TGTGCCAGCAGCGTAGGAGGAGGGGGCACTGAAGCTTTCTTT. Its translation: CASSVGGGGTEAFF.

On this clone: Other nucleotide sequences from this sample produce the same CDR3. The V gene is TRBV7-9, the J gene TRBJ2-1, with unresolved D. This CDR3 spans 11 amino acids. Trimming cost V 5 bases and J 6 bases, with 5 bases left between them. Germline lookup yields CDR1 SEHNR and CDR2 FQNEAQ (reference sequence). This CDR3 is CASSLGNEQFF. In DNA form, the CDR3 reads TGTGCCAGCAGCCTAGGCAATGAGCAGTTCTTC.

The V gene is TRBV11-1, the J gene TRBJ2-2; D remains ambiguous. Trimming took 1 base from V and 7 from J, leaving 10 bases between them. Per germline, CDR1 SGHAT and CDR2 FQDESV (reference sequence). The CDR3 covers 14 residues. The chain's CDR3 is CASSLGVQLGELFF. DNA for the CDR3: TGTGCCAGCAGCTTAGGAGTGCAACTCGGGGAGCTGTTTTTT.

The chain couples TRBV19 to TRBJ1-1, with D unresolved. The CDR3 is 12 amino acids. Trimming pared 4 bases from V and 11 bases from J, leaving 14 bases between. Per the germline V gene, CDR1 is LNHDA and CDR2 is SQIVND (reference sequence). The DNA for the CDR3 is TGTGCCAGTAGTACCGGATCCTTAGCGGCTTTCTTT. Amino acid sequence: CASSTGSLAAFF.

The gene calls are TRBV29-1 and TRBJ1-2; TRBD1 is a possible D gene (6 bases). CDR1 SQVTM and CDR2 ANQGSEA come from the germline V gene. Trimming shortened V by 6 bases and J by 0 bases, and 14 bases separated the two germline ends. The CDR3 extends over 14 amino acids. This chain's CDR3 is CSVGALGANYGYTF. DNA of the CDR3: TGCAGCGTGGGGGCCCTTGGCGCTAACTATGGCTACACCTTC.

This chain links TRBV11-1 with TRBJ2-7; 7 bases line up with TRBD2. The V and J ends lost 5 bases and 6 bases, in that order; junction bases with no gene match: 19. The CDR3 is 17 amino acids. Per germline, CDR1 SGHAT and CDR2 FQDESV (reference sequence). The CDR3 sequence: CASSRRRQRGLTGEQYF. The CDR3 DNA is TGTGCCAGCAGCAGGAGAAGACAGCGGGGCCTAACAGGCGAGCAGTACTTC.

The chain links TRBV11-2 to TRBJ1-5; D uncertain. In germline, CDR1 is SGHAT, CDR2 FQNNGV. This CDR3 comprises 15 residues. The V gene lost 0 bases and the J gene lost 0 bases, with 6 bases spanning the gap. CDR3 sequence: CASSLEPVSNQPQHF. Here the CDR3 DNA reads TGTGCCAGCAGCTTAGAACCGGTTAGCAATCAGCCCCAGCATTTT.

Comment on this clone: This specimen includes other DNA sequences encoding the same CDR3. CDR3 region: CASSVGLAVTDTQYF. The CDR3, as DNA: TGTGCCAGCAGCGTAGGACTAGCGGTCACAGATACGCAGTATTTT. V gene TRBV9 combines with J gene TRBJ2-3; 9 bases match TRBD2. This CDR3 has 15 residues. The V segment lost 0 bases and the J segment 2 bases; nucleotides outside the gene matches: 1. Germline V CDR1 and CDR2: SGDLS, YYNGEE.

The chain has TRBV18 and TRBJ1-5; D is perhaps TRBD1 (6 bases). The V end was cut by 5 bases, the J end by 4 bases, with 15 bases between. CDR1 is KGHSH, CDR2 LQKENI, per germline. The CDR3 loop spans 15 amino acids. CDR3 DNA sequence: TGTGCCAGCTCATCGGACCGGGGGGCGAATCAGCCCCAGCATTTT. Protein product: CASSSDRGANQPQHF.

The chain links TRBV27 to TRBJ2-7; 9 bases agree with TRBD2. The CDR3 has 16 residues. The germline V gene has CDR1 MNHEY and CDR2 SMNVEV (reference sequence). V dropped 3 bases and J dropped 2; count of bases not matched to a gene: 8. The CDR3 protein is CASSFSGGRVTYEQYF. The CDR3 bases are TGTGCCAGCAGTTTCTCGGGCGGGAGGGTAACCTACGAGCAGTACTTC.

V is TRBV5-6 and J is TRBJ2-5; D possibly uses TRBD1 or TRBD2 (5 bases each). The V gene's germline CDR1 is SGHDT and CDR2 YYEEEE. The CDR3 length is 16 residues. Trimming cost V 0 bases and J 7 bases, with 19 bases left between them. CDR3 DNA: TGTGCCAGCAGCTTGGGCGGTGGGGGAACCCTTCGGACCCAGTACTTC. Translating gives CASSLGGGGTLRTQYF.

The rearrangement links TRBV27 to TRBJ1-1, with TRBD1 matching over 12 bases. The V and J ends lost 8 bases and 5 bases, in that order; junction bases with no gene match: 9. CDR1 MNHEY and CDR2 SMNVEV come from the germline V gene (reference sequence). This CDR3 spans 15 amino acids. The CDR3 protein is CASGDRGLIGTEAFF. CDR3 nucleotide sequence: TGTGCCAGCGGGGACAGGGGGCTTATTGGGACTGAAGCTTTCTTT.

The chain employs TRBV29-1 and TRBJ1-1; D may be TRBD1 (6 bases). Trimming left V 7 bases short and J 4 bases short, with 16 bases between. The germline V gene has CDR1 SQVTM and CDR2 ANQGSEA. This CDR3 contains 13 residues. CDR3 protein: CSGSQGRGTEAFF. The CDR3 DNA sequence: TGCAGCGGATCACAGGGTAGGGGCACTGAAGCTTTCTTT.